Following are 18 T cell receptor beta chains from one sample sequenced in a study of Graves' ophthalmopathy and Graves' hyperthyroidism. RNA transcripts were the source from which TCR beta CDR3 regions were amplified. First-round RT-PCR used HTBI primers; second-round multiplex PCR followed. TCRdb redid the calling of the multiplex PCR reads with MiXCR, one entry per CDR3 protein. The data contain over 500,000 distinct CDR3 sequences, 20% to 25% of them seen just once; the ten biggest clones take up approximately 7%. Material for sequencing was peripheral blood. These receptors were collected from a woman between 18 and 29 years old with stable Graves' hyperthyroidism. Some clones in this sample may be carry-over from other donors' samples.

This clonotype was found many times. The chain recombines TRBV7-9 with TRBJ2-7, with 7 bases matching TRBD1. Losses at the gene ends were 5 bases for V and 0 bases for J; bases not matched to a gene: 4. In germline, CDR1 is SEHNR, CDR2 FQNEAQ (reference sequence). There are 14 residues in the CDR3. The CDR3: CASSQNRGSYEQYF. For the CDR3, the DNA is TGTGCCAGCAGCCAAAACAGGGGCTCCTACGAGCAGTACTTC.

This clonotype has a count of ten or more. The CDR3 region is CASSSGLSGTEAFF. The CDR3 DNA reads as TGTGCCAGCAGCTCGGGACTTTCGGGCACTGAAGCTTTCTTT. The rearrangement links TRBV5-6 to TRBJ1-1; weak D call: TRBD1 (5 bases). Germline V CDR1 and CDR2: SGHDT, YYEEEE. Trimming took off 3 bases at V and 4 bases at J, with 13 bases between the two ends. The CDR3 sequence is 14 residues long.

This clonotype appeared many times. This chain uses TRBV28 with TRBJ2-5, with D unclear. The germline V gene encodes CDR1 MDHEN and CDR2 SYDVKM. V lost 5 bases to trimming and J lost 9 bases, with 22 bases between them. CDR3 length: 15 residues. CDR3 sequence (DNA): TGTGCCAGCAGTCGGCCAGGAGTCCAGGTGGTAGCCCAGTACTTC. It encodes CASSRPGVQVVAQYF.

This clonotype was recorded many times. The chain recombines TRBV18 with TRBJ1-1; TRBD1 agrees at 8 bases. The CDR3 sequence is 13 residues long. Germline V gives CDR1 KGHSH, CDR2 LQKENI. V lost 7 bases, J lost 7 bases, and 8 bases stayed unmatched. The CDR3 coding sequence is TGTGCCAGCTTAAGGGACAGGACAGTTGAAGCTTTCTTT. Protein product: CASLRDRTVEAFF.

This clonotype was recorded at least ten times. The CDR3 here is CATSRDPDSSSYEQYF. The CDR3 DNA follows: TGTGCCACCAGCAGGGACCCGGACAGCAGCTCCTACGAGCAGTACTTC. The rearrangement joins TRBV15 to TRBJ2-7; tentatively, D is TRBD1 (6 bases). CDR3 size: 16 residues. Germline V gene lookup returns CDR1 LNHNV and CDR2 YYDKDF (reference sequence). V lost 3 bases, J lost 0 bases, and 15 bases lay in between.

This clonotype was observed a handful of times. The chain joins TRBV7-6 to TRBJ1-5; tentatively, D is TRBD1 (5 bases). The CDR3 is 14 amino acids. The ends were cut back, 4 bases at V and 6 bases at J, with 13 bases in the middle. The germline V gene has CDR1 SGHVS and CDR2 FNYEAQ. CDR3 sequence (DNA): TGTGCCAGCAGCTCCAGTCAGGGCGGTCAGCCCCAGCATTTT. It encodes CASSSSQGGQPQHF. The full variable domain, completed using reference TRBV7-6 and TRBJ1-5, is GAGVSQSPRYKVTKRGQDVALRCDPISGHVSLYWYRQALGQGPEFLTYFNYEAQQDKSGLPNDRFSAERPEGSISTLTIQRTEQRDSAMYRCASSSSQGGQPQHFGDGTRLSIL.

The CDR3 is CASSPQWGGRAGDTQYF. In DNA form, the CDR3 reads TGTGCCAGCAGCCCCCAATGGGGCGGGAGGGCAGGAGATACGCAGTATTTT. This chain joins TRBV11-2 and TRBJ2-3; TRBD2 agrees at 9 bases. This CDR3 region has 17 residues. Germline V CDR1 and CDR2: SGHAT, FQNNGV. With 5 bases clipped from V and 5 bases from J, the junction kept 14 bases outside the gene matches.

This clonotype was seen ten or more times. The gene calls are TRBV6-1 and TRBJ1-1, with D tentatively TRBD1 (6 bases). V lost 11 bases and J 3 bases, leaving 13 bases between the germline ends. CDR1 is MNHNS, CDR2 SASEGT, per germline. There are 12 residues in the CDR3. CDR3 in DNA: TGTGCCGGTGGGGGCAGGTACACTGAAGCTTTCTTT. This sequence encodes CAGGGRYTEAFF.

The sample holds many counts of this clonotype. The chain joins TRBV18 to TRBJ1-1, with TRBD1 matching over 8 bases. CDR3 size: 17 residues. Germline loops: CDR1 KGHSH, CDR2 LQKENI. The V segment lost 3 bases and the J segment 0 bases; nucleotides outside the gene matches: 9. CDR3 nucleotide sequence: TGTGCCAGCTCACCGGTGAGGACAGGGACGATGAACACTGAAGCTTTCTTT. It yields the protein CASSPVRTGTMNTEAFF. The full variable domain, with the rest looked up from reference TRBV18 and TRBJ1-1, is NAGVMQNPRHLVRRRGQEARLRCSPMKGHSHVYWYRQLPEEGLKFMVYLQKENIIDESGMPKERFSAEFPKEGPSILRIQQVVRGDSAAYFCASSPVRTGTMNTEAFFGQGTRLTVV.

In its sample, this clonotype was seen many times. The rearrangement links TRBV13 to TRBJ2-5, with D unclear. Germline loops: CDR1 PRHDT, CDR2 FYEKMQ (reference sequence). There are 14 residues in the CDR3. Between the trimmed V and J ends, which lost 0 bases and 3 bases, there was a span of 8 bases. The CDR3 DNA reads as TGTGCCAGCAGCTTAGGGTCCCCAGAAGAGACCCAGTACTTC. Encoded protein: CASSLGSPEETQYF.

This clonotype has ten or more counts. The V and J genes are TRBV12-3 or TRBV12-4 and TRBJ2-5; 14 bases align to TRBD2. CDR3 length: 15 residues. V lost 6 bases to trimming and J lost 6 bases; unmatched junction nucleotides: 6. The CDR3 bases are TGTGCCAGCAGGTCCGGGACTAGCGGGAGAAAGACCCAGTACTTC. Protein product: CASRSGTSGRKTQYF.

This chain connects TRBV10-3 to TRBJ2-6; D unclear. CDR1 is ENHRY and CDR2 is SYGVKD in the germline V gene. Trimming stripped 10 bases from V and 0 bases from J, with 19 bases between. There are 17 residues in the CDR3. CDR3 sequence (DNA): TGTGCCACCTGGATACAACCAGACCACTCTGGGGCCAACGTCCTGACTTTC. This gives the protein CATWIQPDHSGANVLTF.

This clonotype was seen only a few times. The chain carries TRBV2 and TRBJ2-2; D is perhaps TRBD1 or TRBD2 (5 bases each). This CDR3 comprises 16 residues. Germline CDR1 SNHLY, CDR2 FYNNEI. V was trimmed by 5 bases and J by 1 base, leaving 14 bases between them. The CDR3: CASSRTGTENTGELFF. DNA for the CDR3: TGTGCCAGCAGTAGAACCGGGACGGAGAACACCGGGGAGCTGTTTTTT.

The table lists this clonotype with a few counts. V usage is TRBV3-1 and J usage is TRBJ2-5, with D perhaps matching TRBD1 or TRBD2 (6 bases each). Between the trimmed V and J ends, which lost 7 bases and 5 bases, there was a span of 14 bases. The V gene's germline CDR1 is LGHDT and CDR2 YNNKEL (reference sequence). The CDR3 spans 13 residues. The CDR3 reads CASTIRGAETQYF. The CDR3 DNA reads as TGTGCCAGCACGATAAGGGGGGCGGAGACCCAGTACTTC.

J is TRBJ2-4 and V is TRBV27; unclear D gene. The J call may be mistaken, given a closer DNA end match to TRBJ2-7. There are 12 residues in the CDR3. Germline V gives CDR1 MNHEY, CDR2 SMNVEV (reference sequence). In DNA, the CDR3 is TGTGCCAGCAGTTCCCGTCCGGACGAGCAGTACTTC. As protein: CASSSRPDEQYF.

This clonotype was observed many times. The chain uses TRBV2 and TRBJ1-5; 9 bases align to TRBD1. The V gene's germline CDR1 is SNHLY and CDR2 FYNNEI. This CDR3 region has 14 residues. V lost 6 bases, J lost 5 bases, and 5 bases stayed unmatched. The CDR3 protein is CASRGTGRYQPQHF. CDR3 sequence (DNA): TGTGCCAGCAGGGGGACAGGGCGTTATCAGCCCCAGCATTTT. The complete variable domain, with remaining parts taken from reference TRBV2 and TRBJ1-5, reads EPEVTQTPSHQVTQMGQEVILRCVPISNHLYFYWYRQILGQKVEFLVSFYNNEISEKSEIFDDQFSVERPDGSNFTLKIRSTKLEDSAMYFCASRGTGRYQPQHFGDGTRLSIL.

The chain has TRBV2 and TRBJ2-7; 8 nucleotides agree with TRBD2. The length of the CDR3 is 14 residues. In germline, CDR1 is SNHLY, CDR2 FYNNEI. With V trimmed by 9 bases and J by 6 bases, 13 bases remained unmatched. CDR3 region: CASRKGLGVVEQYF. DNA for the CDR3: TGTGCCAGTCGAAAGGGACTAGGGGTCGTCGAGCAGTACTTC.

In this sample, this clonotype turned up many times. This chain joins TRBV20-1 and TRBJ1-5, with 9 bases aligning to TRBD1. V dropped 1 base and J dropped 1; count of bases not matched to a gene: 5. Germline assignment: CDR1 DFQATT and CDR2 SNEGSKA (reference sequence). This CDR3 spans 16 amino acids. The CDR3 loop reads CSARGRDRESNQPQHF. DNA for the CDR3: TGCAGTGCTAGAGGGAGGGACAGGGAGAGCAATCAGCCCCAGCATTTT.